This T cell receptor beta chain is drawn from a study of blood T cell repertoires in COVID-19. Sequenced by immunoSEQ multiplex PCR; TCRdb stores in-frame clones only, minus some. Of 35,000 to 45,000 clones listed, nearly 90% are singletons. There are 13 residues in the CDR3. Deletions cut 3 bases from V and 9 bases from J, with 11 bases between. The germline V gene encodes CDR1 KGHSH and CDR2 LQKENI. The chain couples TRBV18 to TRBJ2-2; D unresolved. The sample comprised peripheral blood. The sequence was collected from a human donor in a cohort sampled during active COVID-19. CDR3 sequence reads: CASSPEQQRELFF. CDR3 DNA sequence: TGTGCCAGCTCACCGGAGCAGCAACGGGAGCTGTTTTTT.